These 5 T cell receptor beta chains share one sample of origin, sequenced in a study of control samples from healthy donors and cancer patients. TCRdb's table, derived via immunoSEQ multiplex PCR, lists solely in-frame clones and lacks some. Here the sample spans 260,000 or so clones, almost 85% being singletons. The sample was PBMCs. These receptors were collected from a woman in her fifties or sixties with lung cancer.

The gene calls are TRBV30 and TRBJ1-6; D is possibly TRBD1 (5 bases). The germline V gene has CDR1 GTSNPN and CDR2 SVGIG (reference sequence). The ends were cut back, 4 bases at V and 5 bases at J, with 15 bases in the middle. This CDR3 comprises 15 residues. For the CDR3, the DNA is TGTGCCTGGACGTCCGTAGGGGTAAATAATTCACCCCTCCACTTT. It encodes CAWTSVGVNNSPLHF.

The chain recombines TRBV7-2 with TRBJ1-2, with D perhaps TRBD1 (5 bases). V lost 7 bases and J lost 3, with 15 bases in between. Germline assignment: CDR1 SGHTA and CDR2 FQGNSA. This CDR3 contains 14 residues. CDR3 amino acids: CASTPGREYYGYTF. CDR3 nucleotides: TGTGCCAGCACCCCGGGCAGGGAGTACTATGGCTACACCTTC.

The rearrangement joins TRBV5-1 to TRBJ1-1; D perhaps matches TRBD1 (5 bases). V gave up 1 base and J gave up 4 bases, with 14 bases separating them. This CDR3 comprises 15 residues. CDR1 and CDR2 from the germline V gene are SGHRS and YFSETQ. The CDR3 here is CASSLQTPGLTEAFF. The CDR3 DNA sequence: TGCGCCAGCAGCTTGCAAACCCCGGGACTCACTGAAGCTTTCTTT.

The count of this clone is one. This chain uses TRBV5-1 with TRBJ1-4; tentative D call: TRBD1 (6 bases). From germline, CDR1 is SGHRS and CDR2 YFSETQ. CDR3 size: 15 residues. Trimming removed 0 bases at V and 4 bases at J, with 10 bases between. In nucleotides, the CDR3 is TGCGCCAGCAGCTTGGGACAGGCCCGTAATGAAAAACTGTTTTTT. Translation gives CASSLGQARNEKLFF.

The rearrangement links TRBV7-8 to TRBJ2-4, with a possible D match to TRBD2 (6 bases). Trimming removed 4 bases from V and 3 bases from J, with 19 bases in between. The CDR3 loop spans 17 amino acids. Per germline, CDR1 SGHVS and CDR2 FQNEAQ. The CDR3 DNA reads TGTGCCAGCAGCTCGGGCCCTGGGGGGTCAAGCAAAAACATTCAGTACTTC. This sequence encodes CASSSGPGGSSKNIQYF.